A single sample is the source of the 11 T cell receptor beta chains below, sequenced in a study of cytomegalovirus exposure and HLA in healthy donors (dated by TCRdb to about 2017). The library was prepared using the immunoSEQ multiplex PCR assay. For the multiplex PCR, a mixture combining 60 forward primers for TCR Vbeta segments and 13 reverse primers for TCR Jbeta segments was used. This is the immuneACCESS table as TCRdb keeps it, with only in-frame sequences that have V and J called. A part of the clones is gone; compared with another copy, unresolved V genes explain less than half, and the rest is unexplained. In all, the sample holds fewer than 200,000 clones, and about 80% of those were seen once. The top ten clonotypes cover approximately 1.6% of the sample. Sequenced sample: PBMCs. These receptor sequences come from a girl aged 5-17 years in good health and CMV-seropositive.

This clone was counted a single time. This rearrangement joins TRBV28 to TRBJ1-1, with TRBD1 as a possible D gene (5 bases). The CDR3 consists of 18 residues. The germline gives CDR1 MDHEN, CDR2 SYDVKM. Trimming took 3 bases from V and 2 from J, leaving 22 bases between them. The DNA of the CDR3 is TGTGCCAGCAGTTTGATTGCGCAAGGGACTCTGCATAACACTGAAGCTTTCTTT. Protein product: CASSLIAQGTLHNTEAFF.

The rearrangement links TRBV29-1 to TRBJ2-7, with 10 bases identical to TRBD1. Trimming removed 2 bases from V and 2 bases from J; junction bases left unmatched: 12. Germline V lookup: CDR1 SQVTM, CDR2 ANQGSEA. The CDR3 totals 17 residues. This CDR3 reads CSVEYNFGDRGPYEQYF. The CDR3 DNA is TGCAGCGTTGAATACAATTTTGGGGACAGGGGCCCCTACGAGCAGTACTTC.

The V gene is TRBV5-8, the J gene TRBJ1-1, with D unresolved. The germline V gene encodes CDR1 SGHTS and CDR2 YDEGEE. The CDR3 covers 15 residues. V was clipped by 0 bases and J by 3 bases, with 12 bases between them. The CDR3 coding sequence is TGTGCCAGCAGCTTGGTTCCAGCCGGGTACACTGAAGCTTTCTTT. Its translation is CASSLVPAGYTEAFF.

This chain connects TRBV4-2 to TRBJ1-5; the match to TRBD1 covers 9 bases. Trimming cost V 4 bases and J 4 bases; bases outside gene matches: 14. The CDR3 totals 18 residues. Germline CDR1 LGHNA, CDR2 YNFKEQ. CDR3 in amino acids: CASSPHFYGTGRNQPQHF. The CDR3 nucleotides are TGTGCCAGCAGCCCACACTTCTATGGGACAGGGAGGAATCAGCCCCAGCATTTT.

This clone was recorded only once. The chain recombines TRBV29-1 with TRBJ1-2; TRBD1 agrees at 7 bases. The CDR3 spans 13 residues. Germline loops: CDR1 SQVTM, CDR2 ANQGSEA. Trimming cost V 2 bases and J 5 bases; bases outside gene matches: 5. CDR3 sequence: CSVENSGGYGYTF. The DNA of the CDR3 is TGCAGCGTTGAAAATTCAGGGGGGTATGGCTACACCTTC.

This chain links TRBV9 with TRBJ1-2; D possibly corresponds to TRBD1 (5 bases). The CDR3 is made up of 16 amino acids. V was clipped by 3 bases and J by 4 bases, with 19 bases between them. In germline, CDR1 is SGDLS, CDR2 YYNGEE. Here the CDR3 DNA reads TGTGCCAGCAGCGCCGACCCTTCAGGGCGGAGCTATGGCTACACCTTC. As protein: CASSADPSGRSYGYTF.

This chain joins TRBV29-1 and TRBJ2-3; D gene uncertain. The CDR3 extends over 15 amino acids. Germline CDR1 SQVTM, CDR2 ANQGSEA. Deletions cut 4 bases from V and 1 base from J, with 15 bases between. The CDR3 spells CSVVPLVQRTDTQYF. CDR3 coding DNA: TGCAGCGTTGTTCCCCTAGTACAACGCACAGATACGCAGTATTTT.

V and J are TRBV7-6 and TRBJ1-3; D call uncertain. Per germline, CDR1 SGHVS and CDR2 FNYEAQ. V lost 2 bases and J 2 bases, leaving 10 bases between the germline ends. This CDR3 has 15 amino acids. This CDR3 reads CASSLSRGTGNTIYF. The CDR3 nucleotides are TGTGCCAGCAGCTTAAGCCGGGGAACTGGAAACACCATATATTTT.

The chain uses TRBV23-1 and TRBJ1-2; maybe TRBD1 (5 bases). TRBV23-1 is designated an ORF whose function remains uncertain. CDR3 length: 22 residues. Trimming took off 6 bases at V and 0 bases at J, with 35 bases between the two ends. This CDR3 reads CASRRRRFREHKRTSANYGYTF. The DNA for the CDR3 is TGCGCCAGCAGGCGGCGCAGATTCAGGGAACACAAACGAACTTCAGCTAACTATGGCTACACCTTC.

The rearrangement uses TRBV27 and TRBJ2-2; D is unclear. The CDR3 has 14 amino acids. Trimming took 6 bases from V and 4 from J, leaving 12 bases between them. The germline V gene encodes CDR1 MNHEY and CDR2 SMNVEV (reference sequence). The chain's CDR3 is CASRNQHSTGELFF. Here the CDR3 DNA reads TGTGCCAGCAGAAACCAACACAGCACCGGGGAGCTGTTTTTT.

This sequence joins TRBV9 and TRBJ2-3; possibly TRBD1 for D (5 bases). Germline V gene lookup returns CDR1 SGDLS and CDR2 YYNGEE. V was shortened by 3 bases and J by 3 bases, with 8 bases between the two germline ends. This CDR3 comprises 13 residues. The CDR3 nucleotides read TGTGCCAGCAGCGCAGGGTTGACAGATACGCAGTATTTT. Protein: CASSAGLTDTQYF.